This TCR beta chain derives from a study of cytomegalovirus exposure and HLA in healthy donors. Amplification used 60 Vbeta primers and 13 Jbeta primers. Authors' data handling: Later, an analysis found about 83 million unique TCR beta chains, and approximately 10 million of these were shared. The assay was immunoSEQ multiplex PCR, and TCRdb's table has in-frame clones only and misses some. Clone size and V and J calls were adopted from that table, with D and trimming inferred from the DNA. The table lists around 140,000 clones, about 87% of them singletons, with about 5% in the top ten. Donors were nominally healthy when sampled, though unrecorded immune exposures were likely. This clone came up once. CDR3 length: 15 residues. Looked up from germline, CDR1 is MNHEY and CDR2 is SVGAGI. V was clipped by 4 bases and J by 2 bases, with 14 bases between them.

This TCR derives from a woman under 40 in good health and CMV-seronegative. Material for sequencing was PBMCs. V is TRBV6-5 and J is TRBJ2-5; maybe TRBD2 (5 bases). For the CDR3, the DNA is TGTGCCAGCAGTTTAAAGCGGAGATTTCAAGAGACCCAGTACTTC. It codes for CASSLKRRFQETQYF.